A selection of T cell receptor beta chains follows, all from one sample in a study of blood T cell repertoires in COVID-19. Generated by immunoSEQ multiplex PCR, the TCRdb table keeps only in-frame clones and is missing some. The sample has approximately 320,000 clones; around 90% are singletons. The specimen sequenced was PBMCs or T cells enriched from blood (not recorded which). The receptors stem from a man aged 55-75 years who had recovered from COVID-19. Each CDR3 is given with its conserved first and last residue.

V gene,J gene,CDR3 protein
TRBV7-9,TRBJ2-1,CASGLAGGNEQFF
TRBV7-9,TRBJ2-1,CASSPSGLPYNEQFF
TRBV7-9,TRBJ1-4,CASSERGGVDNEKLFF
TRBV7-6,TRBJ1-5,CASSLEAGSPHNQPQHF
TRBV2,TRBJ2-7,CASSRDRGSYEQYF
TRBV3-1/TRBV3-2,TRBJ2-7,CASSQGGGGAPYEQYF
TRBV27,TRBJ2-7,CASSLSGANYEQYF
TRBV9,TRBJ2-3,CASSVTPGGRDADTQYF
TRBV19,TRBJ2-5,CASRTGGLGETQYF
TRBV6-2/TRBV6-3,TRBJ1-2,CASSHRDNTSNGYTF
TRBV5-6,TRBJ2-3,CASSRGSGGRTDTQYF
TRBV3-1/TRBV3-2,TRBJ2-1,CASSQEQVQIF
TRBV3-1/TRBV3-2,TRBJ2-3,CASSLGLAGGPDTQYF
TRBV4-2,TRBJ2-5,CASSLLEDETQYF
TRBV9,TRBJ2-7,CASSSRDRGQYEQYF
TRBV11-3,TRBJ2-3,CASSLGGLWTNSTDTQYF
TRBV2,TRBJ2-7,CASRRLADDSYEQYF
TRBV9,TRBJ2-3,CASSVTAGGPGDTQYF
TRBV11-1,TRBJ2-7,CASSRTGTGAYEQYF
TRBV10-2,TRBJ2-1,CASSERSRLAGSNEQFF
TRBV18,TRBJ1-4,CASSPGMTELGEKLFF
TRBV19,TRBJ1-5,CASSGQSNQPQHF
TRBV24-1,TRBJ1-1,CATSEGRGDTEAFF
TRBV2,TRBJ1-2,CASSPTGADYGYTF
TRBV7-2,TRBJ2-3,CASSPELAGGTDTQYF
TRBV30,TRBJ1-6,CAWREGQLQNSPLHF
TRBV2,TRBJ2-7,CASSVATSGGFEQYF